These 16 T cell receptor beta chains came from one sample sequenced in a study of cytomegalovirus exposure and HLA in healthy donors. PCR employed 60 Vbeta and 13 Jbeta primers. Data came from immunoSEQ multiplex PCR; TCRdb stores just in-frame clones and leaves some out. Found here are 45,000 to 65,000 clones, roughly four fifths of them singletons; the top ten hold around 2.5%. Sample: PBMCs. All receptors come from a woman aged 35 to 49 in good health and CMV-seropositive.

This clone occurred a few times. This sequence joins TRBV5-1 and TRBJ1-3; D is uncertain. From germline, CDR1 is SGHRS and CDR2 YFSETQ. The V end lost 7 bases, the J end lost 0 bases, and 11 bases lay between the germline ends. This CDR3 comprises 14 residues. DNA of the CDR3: TGCGCCAGCGGCTCCGAGGGCTCTGGAAACACCATATATTTT. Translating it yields CASGSEGSGNTIYF.

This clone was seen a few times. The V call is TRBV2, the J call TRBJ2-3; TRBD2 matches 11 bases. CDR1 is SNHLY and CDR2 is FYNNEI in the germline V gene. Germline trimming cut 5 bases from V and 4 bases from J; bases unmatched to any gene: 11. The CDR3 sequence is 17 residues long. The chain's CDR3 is CASSQSRLAGFPDTQYF. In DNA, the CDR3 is TGTGCCAGCAGTCAAAGCCGACTAGCGGGGTTTCCAGATACGCAGTATTTT.

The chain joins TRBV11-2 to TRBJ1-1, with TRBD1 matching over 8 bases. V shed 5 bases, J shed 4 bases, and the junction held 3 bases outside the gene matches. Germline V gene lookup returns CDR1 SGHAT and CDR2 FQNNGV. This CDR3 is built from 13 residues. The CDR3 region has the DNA TGTGCCAGCAGCGAACAGGGGGTCACTGAAGCTTTCTTT. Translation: CASSEQGVTEAFF.

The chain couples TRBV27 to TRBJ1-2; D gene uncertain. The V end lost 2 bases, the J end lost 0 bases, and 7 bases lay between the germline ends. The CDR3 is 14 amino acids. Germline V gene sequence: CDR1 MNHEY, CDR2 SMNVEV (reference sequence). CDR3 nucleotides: TGTGCCAGCAGTTTAATGGGAGCTAACTATGGCTACACCTTC. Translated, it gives CASSLMGANYGYTF.

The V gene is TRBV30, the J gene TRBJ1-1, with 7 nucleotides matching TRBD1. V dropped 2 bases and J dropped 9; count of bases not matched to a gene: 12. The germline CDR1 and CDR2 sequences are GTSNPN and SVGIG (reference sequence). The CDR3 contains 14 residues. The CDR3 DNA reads TGTGCCTGGAGTCCCACAGGGGCGAGCCACCAAGCTTTCTTT. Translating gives CAWSPTGASHQAFF.

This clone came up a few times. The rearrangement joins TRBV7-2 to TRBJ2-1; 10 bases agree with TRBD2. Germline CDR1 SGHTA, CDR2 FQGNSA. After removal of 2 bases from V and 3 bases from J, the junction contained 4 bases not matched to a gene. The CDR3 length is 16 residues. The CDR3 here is CASSLSGGVNYNEQFF. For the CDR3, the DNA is TGTGCCAGCAGCTTAAGCGGGGGGGTGAACTACAATGAGCAGTTCTTC.

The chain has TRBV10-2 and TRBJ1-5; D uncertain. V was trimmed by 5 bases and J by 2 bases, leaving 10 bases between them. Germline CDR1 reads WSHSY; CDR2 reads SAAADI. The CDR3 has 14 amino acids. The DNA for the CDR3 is TGCGCCAGCAGTAATGCCGGGGGCAATCAGCCCCAGCATTTT. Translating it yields CASSNAGGNQPQHF.

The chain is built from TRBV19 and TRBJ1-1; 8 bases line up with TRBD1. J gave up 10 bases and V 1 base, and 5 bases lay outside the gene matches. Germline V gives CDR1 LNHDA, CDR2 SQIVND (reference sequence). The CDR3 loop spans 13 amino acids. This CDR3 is CASSIGPGGTAFF. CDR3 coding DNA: TGTGCCAGTAGTATAGGCCCAGGGGGCACAGCTTTCTTT. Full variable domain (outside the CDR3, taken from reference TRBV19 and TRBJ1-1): DGGITQSPKYLFRKEGQNVTLSCEQNLNHDAMYWYRQDPGQGLRLIYYSQIVNDFQKGDIAEGYSVSREKKESFPLTVTSAQKNPTAFYLCASSIGPGGTAFFGQGTRLTVV.

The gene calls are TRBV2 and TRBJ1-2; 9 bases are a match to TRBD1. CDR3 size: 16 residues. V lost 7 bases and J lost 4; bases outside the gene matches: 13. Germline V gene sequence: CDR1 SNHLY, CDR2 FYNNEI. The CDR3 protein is CASTPPGTGKGYGYTF. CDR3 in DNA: TGTGCCAGCACCCCGCCAGGGACAGGGAAGGGCTATGGCTACACCTTC.

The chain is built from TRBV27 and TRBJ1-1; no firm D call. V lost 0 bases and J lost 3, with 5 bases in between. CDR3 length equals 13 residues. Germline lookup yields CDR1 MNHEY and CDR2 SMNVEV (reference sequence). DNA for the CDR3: TGTGCCAGCAGTTTATCCGGGGACACTGAAGCTTTCTTT. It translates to CASSLSGDTEAFF.

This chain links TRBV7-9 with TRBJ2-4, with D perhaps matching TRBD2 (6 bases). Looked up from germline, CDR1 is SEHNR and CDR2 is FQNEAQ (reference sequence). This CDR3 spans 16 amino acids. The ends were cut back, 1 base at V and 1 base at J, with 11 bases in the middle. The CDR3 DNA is TGTGCCAGCAGCTTAGGGGAGGCGGGGGCCAAAAACATTCAGTACTTC. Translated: CASSLGEAGAKNIQYF.

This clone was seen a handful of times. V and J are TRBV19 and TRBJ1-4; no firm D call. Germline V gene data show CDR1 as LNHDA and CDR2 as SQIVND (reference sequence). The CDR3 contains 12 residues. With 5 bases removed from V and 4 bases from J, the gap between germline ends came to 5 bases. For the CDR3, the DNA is TGTGCCAGTAGTCAGTTTAATGAAAAACTGTTTTTT. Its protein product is CASSQFNEKLFF. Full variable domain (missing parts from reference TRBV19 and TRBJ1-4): DGGITQSPKYLFRKEGQNVTLSCEQNLNHDAMYWYRQDPGQGLRLIYYSQIVNDFQKGDIAEGYSVSREKKESFPLTVTSAQKNPTAFYLCASSQFNEKLFFGSGTQLSVL.

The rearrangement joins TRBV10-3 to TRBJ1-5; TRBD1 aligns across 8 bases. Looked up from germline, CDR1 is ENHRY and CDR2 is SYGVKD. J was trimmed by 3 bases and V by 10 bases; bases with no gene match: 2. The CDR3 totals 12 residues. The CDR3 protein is CATGQDNQPQHF. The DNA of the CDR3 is TGTGCCACGGGACAGGACAATCAGCCCCAGCATTTT.

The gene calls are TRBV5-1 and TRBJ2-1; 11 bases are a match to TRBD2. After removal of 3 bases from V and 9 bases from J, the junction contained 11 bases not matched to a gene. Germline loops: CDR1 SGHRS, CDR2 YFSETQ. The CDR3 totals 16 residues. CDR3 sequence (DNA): TGCGCCAGCAGCTCGGGACTAGCGGCTCAGGGGGGTGAGCAGTTCTTC. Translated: CASSSGLAAQGGEQFF.

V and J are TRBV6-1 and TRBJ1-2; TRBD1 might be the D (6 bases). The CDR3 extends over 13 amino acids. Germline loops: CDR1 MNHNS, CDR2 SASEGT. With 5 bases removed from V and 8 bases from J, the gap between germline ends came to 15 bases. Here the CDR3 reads CASSPTGREGYTF. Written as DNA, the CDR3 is TGTGCCAGCAGTCCGACAGGAAGGGAAGGCTACACCTTC.

The CDR3 loop reads CASRGEVSFF. DNA for the CDR3: TGCGCCAGCAGGGGTGAGGTATCTTTCTTT. The rearrangement uses TRBV5-1 and TRBJ1-1, with D unresolved. CDR1 SGHRS and CDR2 YFSETQ come from the germline V gene. The CDR3 length is 10 residues. Trimming shortened V by 5 bases and J by 12 bases, and 11 bases separated the two germline ends.